What follows are 32 T cell receptor beta chains derived from one specimen sequenced in a study of OX40 agonist ivuxolimab in advanced cancers. The table came from immunoSEQ multiplex PCR; TCRdb's copy has only in-frame clones and leaves some out. The data contain about 94,000 clones, 94% of them seen just once; the ten biggest clones take up about 0.17%. The sample consisted of CD4+ or CD8+ T cells sorted from blood, taken in a trial of the OX40 agonist ivuxolimab. These receptors were obtained from an adult with an advanced solid tumor such as melanoma, head and neck, liver or kidney cancer.

The CDR3 DNA sequence: TGTGCCAGTAGTAAACAGGGGAAAGAGACCCAGTACTTC. Translation gives CASSKQGKETQYF. The rearrangement joins TRBV19 to TRBJ2-5, with TRBD1 identical over 7 bases. V shed 4 bases, J shed 3 bases, and the junction held 2 bases outside the gene matches. There are 13 residues in the CDR3. CDR1 and CDR2 from the germline V gene are LNHDA and SQIVND (reference sequence).

J is TRBJ1-2 and V is TRBV28; 9 bases match TRBD1. The CDR3 covers 16 residues. With V trimmed by 4 bases and J by 4 bases, 10 bases remained unmatched. Germline CDR1 MDHEN, CDR2 SYDVKM. Written as DNA, the CDR3 is TGTGCCAGCAGTTCCTCTGGGACAGGGAGCCTCTATGGCTACACCTTC. Its protein product is CASSSSGTGSLYGYTF.

Written as DNA, the CDR3 is TGCGCCAGCAGCCAGGAACACAGGAGCAATCAGCCCCAGCATTTT. Translating gives CASSQEHRSNQPQHF. The chain links TRBV4-3 to TRBJ1-5; weak D call: TRBD1 (5 bases). The CDR3 contains 15 residues. Germline-derived CDR1 and CDR2 are LGHNA and YSLEER. Trimming took 3 bases from V and 1 from J, leaving 10 bases between them.

This chain links TRBV27 with TRBJ1-1; D is unresolved. Looked up from germline, CDR1 is MNHEY and CDR2 is SMNVEV (reference sequence). The CDR3 runs to 15 residues. V was trimmed by 0 bases and J by 1 base, leaving 9 bases between them. Written as DNA, the CDR3 is TGTGCCAGCAGTTTATCGGGTCCGACGAACACTGAAGCTTTCTTT. Protein sequence: CASSLSGPTNTEAFF.

V usage is TRBV6-6 and J usage is TRBJ2-5; TRBD1 is a possible D gene (5 bases). This CDR3 spans 15 amino acids. Deletions cut 6 bases from V and 1 base from J, with 15 bases between. Germline-derived CDR1 and CDR2 are MNHNY and SVGAGI (reference sequence). The CDR3 region is CASSQQGALQETQYF. The CDR3 DNA follows: TGTGCCAGCAGCCAGCAGGGTGCCCTCCAAGAGACCCAGTACTTC.

In regard to this clone: Germline and junction disagree at one end, which may indicate a read error. This chain links TRBV6-5 with TRBJ1-1, with TRBD1 matching 7 bases. The CDR3 totals 15 residues. Germline CDR1 reads MNHEY; CDR2 reads SVGAGI. CDR3 coding DNA: TGTGCCGGCAGTACCGGGACAGCCGGCGGAGATGAAGCTTTCTTT. Its translation: CAGSTGTAGGDEAFF.

The chain combines TRBV5-1 with TRBJ2-7, with 8 bases lining up with TRBD1. The junction had 4 bases not matched to a gene; V was cut back by 0 bases and J by 2 bases. Germline CDR1 is SGHRS and CDR2 is YFSETQ. The CDR3 has 15 amino acids. The CDR3 nucleotides read TGCGCCAGCAGCTTGGGGGCAGGGGGCACCTACGAGCAGTACTTC. This codes for CASSLGAGGTYEQYF.

The chain is built from TRBV30 and TRBJ2-3; 8 bases fit TRBD1. The CDR3 runs 14 residues. V was pared by 2 bases and J by 5 bases, with 6 bases of the junction left unmatched. The germline gives CDR1 GTSNPN, CDR2 SVGIG (reference sequence). The CDR3: CAWSPGGLVDTQYF. CDR3 in DNA: TGTGCCTGGAGTCCAGGGGGCTTGGTAGATACGCAGTATTTT.

J is TRBJ2-3 and V is TRBV5-1, with a weak D call TRBD1 (5 bases). The CDR3 is 15 amino acids. Between the trimmed V and J ends, which lost 0 bases and 2 bases, there was a span of 10 bases. Germline CDR1 reads SGHRS; CDR2 reads YFSETQ. In nucleotides, the CDR3 is TGCGCCAGCAGCTTGGAGGGGTTACTCACAGATACGCAGTATTTT. Translating gives CASSLEGLLTDTQYF.

This chain joins TRBV2 and TRBJ2-4; TRBD2 matches 7 bases. Germline V gives CDR1 SNHLY, CDR2 FYNNEI. The V and J ends lost 6 bases and 9 bases, in that order; junction bases with no gene match: 8. CDR3 length: 13 residues. CDR3 sequence (DNA): TGTGCCAGCAGACTCCGACTAGCCACCATTCAGTACTTC. The encoded protein is CASRLRLATIQYF.

The chain joins TRBV28 to TRBJ2-1, with D perhaps matching TRBD1 (6 bases). The V gene's germline CDR1 is MDHEN and CDR2 SYDVKM. V lost 3 bases, J lost 5 bases, and 11 bases lay in between. The CDR3 totals 14 residues. The CDR3 region is CASSFRGIHNEQFF. The CDR3 region has the DNA TGTGCCAGCAGTTTTAGGGGGATCCACAATGAGCAGTTCTTC.

In DNA form, the CDR3 reads TGCAGCGCCGCCAGGACCAACTCCTACGAGCAGTACTTC. Translating gives CSAARTNSYEQYF. This chain joins TRBV29-1 and TRBJ2-7; unclear D gene. V was shortened by 7 bases and J by 0 bases, with 13 bases between the two germline ends. The germline CDR1 and CDR2 sequences are SQVTM and ANQGSEA. The length of the CDR3 is 13 residues.

The chain uses TRBV7-6 and TRBJ1-6; the D is unclear. This CDR3 contains 14 residues. The germline gives CDR1 SGHVS, CDR2 FNYEAQ. Trimming removed 3 bases at V and 12 bases at J, with 15 bases between. The CDR3 DNA reads as TGTGCCAGCAGCTTGGGGAACTCAGTGGGACCCCTCCACTTT. Amino acids: CASSLGNSVGPLHF.

This CDR3 is CASSRTVVTDTQYF. The CDR3 DNA reads as TGTGCCAGCAGCAGGACAGTTGTCACAGATACGCAGTATTTT. The gene calls are TRBV7-2 and TRBJ2-3, with D maybe TRBD1 (6 bases). V lost 5 bases, J lost 2 bases, and 11 bases lay in between. CDR3 length equals 14 residues. The germline gives CDR1 SGHTA, CDR2 FQGNSA.

The V call is TRBV5-1, the J call TRBJ2-7; D tentatively reads TRBD1 or TRBD2 (5 bases each). The germline V gene has CDR1 SGHRS and CDR2 YFSETQ. This CDR3 has 15 residues. V was cut by 5 bases and J by 2 bases, with 17 bases left in between. The DNA of the CDR3 is TGCGCCAGCAGAAAACCGGGTCCGGGGCCCTACGAGCAGTACTTC. Its translation: CASRKPGPGPYEQYF.

J is TRBJ2-1 and V is TRBV10-1, with 7 bases lining up with TRBD1. The CDR3 has 15 amino acids. With V trimmed by 0 bases and J by 8 bases, 7 bases remained unmatched. Germline-derived CDR1 and CDR2 are WNHNN and SYGVQD (reference sequence). CDR3 nucleotides: TGCGCCAGCAGTGAGTCGCGACAGGGCTTCGATGAGCAGTTCTTC. Protein sequence: CASSESRQGFDEQFF.

This chain joins TRBV18 and TRBJ1-4; 7 positions match TRBD1. The trim removed 5 bases at V and 2 bases at J, leaving 8 bases unmatched. CDR3 length: 16 residues. CDR1 and CDR2 (germline): KGHSH, LQKENI. The CDR3 DNA reads as TGTGCCAGCTCATCTCCCAGGGGGATCACTAATGAAAAACTGTTTTTT. The encoded protein is CASSSPRGITNEKLFF.

Only one count was recorded for this clone. The chain links TRBV5-4 to TRBJ2-1; 9 bases line up with TRBD2. This CDR3 region has 15 residues. Per the germline V gene, CDR1 is SGHNT and CDR2 is YYREEE (reference sequence). V was pared by 4 bases and J by 1 base, with 3 bases of the junction left unmatched. The CDR3 DNA is TGTGCCAGCAGCGCGGGGGGGGATTCCTACAATGAGCAGTTCTTC. Translated: CASSAGGDSYNEQFF.

The gene calls are TRBV10-3 and TRBJ2-1; D is perhaps TRBD2 (5 bases). Germline lookup yields CDR1 ENHRY and CDR2 SYGVKD. Trimming stripped 2 bases from V and 8 bases from J, with 16 bases between. The CDR3 has 15 amino acids. The CDR3 here is CAISEERRDGDEQFF. In DNA, the CDR3 is TGTGCCATCAGTGAGGAGCGGCGCGACGGTGATGAGCAGTTCTTC.

The chain employs TRBV18 and TRBJ1-5, with 10 positions matching TRBD1. This CDR3 spans 14 amino acids. Trimming at V came to 4 bases and at J to 5 bases, leaving 2 bases not matched to a gene. CDR1 and CDR2 from the germline V gene are KGHSH and LQKENI. CDR3 DNA sequence: TGTGCCAGCTCACAGGGGACAGGGGATCAGCCCCAGCATTTT. Encoded protein: CASSQGTGDQPQHF.

The J gene is TRBJ2-6, the V gene TRBV27, with D unresolved. Germline V gives CDR1 MNHEY, CDR2 SMNVEV (reference sequence). This CDR3 comprises 15 residues. Trimming removed 2 bases from V and 4 bases from J, with 9 bases in between. The CDR3 bases are TGTGCCAGCAGTTTAAAGGGTTCAGGGGCCAACGTCCTGACTTTC. It translates to CASSLKGSGANVLTF.

V and J are TRBV18 and TRBJ2-5; D gene unclear. Germline-derived CDR1 and CDR2 are KGHSH and LQKENI. The CDR3 extends over 12 amino acids. Trimming shortened V by 5 bases and J by 4 bases, and 8 bases separated the two germline ends. In DNA form, the CDR3 reads TGTGCCAGCTCAGACTCCCGAGAGACCCAGTACTTC. Protein sequence: CASSDSRETQYF.

V is TRBV18 and J is TRBJ1-1; D unclear. Germline CDR1 KGHSH, CDR2 LQKENI. The CDR3 has 16 amino acids. The V and J ends lost 0 bases and 0 bases respectively, with 11 bases between them. The CDR3 here is CASSPPGGGMNTEAFF. The CDR3 nucleotides read TGTGCCAGCTCACCACCGGGAGGAGGGATGAACACTGAAGCTTTCTTT.

The chain couples TRBV19 to TRBJ2-7; D is undetermined. The CDR3 is made up of 13 amino acids. Trimming cost V 5 bases and J 5 bases, with 13 bases left between them. Germline CDR1 reads LNHDA; CDR2 reads SQIVND (reference sequence). CDR3 residues: CASSPGFIDEQYF. The CDR3 region has the DNA TGTGCCAGTAGTCCAGGTTTCATCGACGAGCAGTACTTC.

This clone was counted a single time. The V gene is TRBV7-5, the J gene TRBJ2-7; TRBD2, as called in the table, went unchecked against the DNA. TRBV7-5 is a listed pseudogene. The CDR3 extends over 15 amino acids. CDR3 sequence: CARSLDRGCSDEQYF. The CDR3, as DNA: TGTGCCAGAAGCTTAGATCGTGGTTGCAGCGACGAGCAGTACTTC.

The chain combines TRBV6-6 with TRBJ2-7; D perhaps matches TRBD2 (6 bases). Trimming stripped 11 bases from V and 4 bases from J, with 15 bases between. The CDR3 covers 12 residues. Germline V lookup: CDR1 MNHNY, CDR2 SVGAGI (reference sequence). The chain's CDR3 is CAARRGPYEQYF. Written as DNA, the CDR3 is TGTGCCGCGAGGAGGGGACCATACGAGCAGTACTTC.

The J gene is TRBJ2-1, the V gene TRBV2; 8 bases align to TRBD2. Germline trimming cut 6 bases from V and 7 bases from J; bases unmatched to any gene: 8. Germline loops: CDR1 SNHLY, CDR2 FYNNEI. This CDR3 comprises 14 residues. CDR3 sequence reads: CASRIRGGPNEQFF. The CDR3 bases are TGTGCCAGCAGGATCCGGGGGGGACCAAATGAGCAGTTCTTC. Together with reference TRBV2 and TRBJ2-1, the CDR3 gives the full variable domain: EPEVTQTPSHQVTQMGQEVILRCVPISNHLYFYWYRQILGQKVEFLVSFYNNEISEKSEIFDDQFSVERPDGSNFTLKIRSTKLEDSAMYFCASRIRGGPNEQFFGPGTRLTVL.

The CDR3 bases are TGTGCCAGTAGCCTACTGCATCCGGAACAGGGTCTAGTTGAAAAACTGTTTTTT. Its translation is CASSLLHPEQGLVEKLFF. The gene calls are TRBV12-1 and TRBJ1-4; TRBD1, the table's D call, lacks a check against the DNA. TRBV12-1 is a listed pseudogene. The CDR3 runs 18 residues.

The V gene is TRBV10-3, the J gene TRBJ1-3; 8 nucleotides agree with TRBD1. CDR1 is ENHRY, CDR2 SYGVKD, per germline. The CDR3 is 15 residues long. The V segment lost 11 bases and the J segment 1 base; nucleotides outside the gene matches: 10. CDR3 sequence: CASNRDRSSGNTIYF. In nucleotides, the CDR3 is TGTGCCTCAAACCGGGACAGGTCGTCTGGAAACACCATATATTTT.

The chain carries TRBV5-1 and TRBJ2-2, with D perhaps TRBD1 (5 bases). The V end was cut by 1 base, the J end by 6 bases, with 16 bases between. Germline loops: CDR1 SGHRS, CDR2 YFSETQ. The CDR3 covers 16 residues. The CDR3 loop reads CASSLRAGLQAGELFF. The CDR3 DNA reads TGCGCCAGCAGCTTGCGGGCAGGGTTACAGGCCGGGGAGCTGTTTTTT.

The chain has TRBV6-6 and TRBJ2-6; D unresolved. The germline CDR1 and CDR2 sequences are MNHNY and SVGAGI (reference sequence). CDR3 length: 16 residues. V was shortened by 5 bases and J by 2 bases, with 13 bases between the two germline ends. The CDR3 protein is CASSPRVGTGANVLTF. In DNA, the CDR3 is TGTGCCAGCAGTCCACGGGTGGGTACTGGGGCCAACGTCCTGACTTTC.

A remark on this clone: Germline and junction disagree at one end, which may indicate a read error. The CDR3 loop reads CASSPQMDRGEAFF. CDR3 DNA sequence: TGTGCCAGCTCTCCACAGATGGACAGGGGTGAAGCTTTCTTT. The chain has TRBV18 and TRBJ1-1, with 9 bases lining up with TRBD1. The CDR3 covers 14 residues. Germline CDR1 is KGHSH and CDR2 is LQKENI. Filled out from reference TRBV18 and TRBJ1-1, the complete variable domain reads NAGVMQNPRHLVRRRGQEARLRCSPMKGHSHVYWYRQLPEEGLKFMVYLQKENIIDESGMPKERFSAEFPKEGPSILRIQQVVRGDSAAYFCASSPQMDRGEAFFGQGTRLTVV.